The 4 T cell receptor beta chains below come from one sample, sequenced in a study of T cell responses to AZD1222 COVID-19 vaccine. Data came from immunoSEQ multiplex PCR; TCRdb stores just in-frame clones and leaves some out. Of 190,000 or so clones listed, approximately 89% are singletons. This specimen consisted of peripheral blood, obtained 28 days after the second AZD1222 dose. These receptors originate from an adult who received the AZD1222 COVID-19 vaccine.

This sequence joins TRBV6-2 or TRBV6-3 and TRBJ2-7; D is unresolved. Trimming pared 6 bases from V and 1 base from J, leaving 13 bases between. CDR1 and CDR2 (germline): MNHEY, SVGEGT. This CDR3 contains 14 residues. CDR3 sequence (DNA): TGTGCCAGCAGCCTGGTTGGACCTTCCTACGAGCAGTACTTC. Its translation is CASSLVGPSYEQYF.

The chain couples TRBV7-2 to TRBJ1-6; a weak D match, TRBD1 (6 bases). Trimming stripped 1 base from V and 10 bases from J, with 17 bases between. Germline CDR1 and CDR2: SGHTA and FQGNSA. The length of the CDR3 is 16 residues. CDR3 region: CASSLDGGRLSSPLHF. DNA of the CDR3: TGTGCCAGCAGCTTAGATGGGGGGCGCCTATCCTCACCCCTCCACTTT.

This clone was detected once. V is TRBV11-3 and J is TRBJ1-6; D call uncertain. Germline lookup yields CDR1 SGHNT and CDR2 YENEEA. Trimming pared 1 base from V and 7 bases from J, leaving 8 bases between. The CDR3 loop spans 14 amino acids. The CDR3 here is CASSLGRENSPLHF. The CDR3 DNA reads as TGTGCCAGCAGCTTAGGCCGGGAGAATTCACCCCTCCACTTT.

V gene TRBV7-9 combines with J gene TRBJ2-3, with D possibly being TRBD2 (5 bases). The CDR3 spans 11 residues. V lost 5 bases and J 7 bases, leaving 7 bases between the germline ends. Germline CDR1 reads SEHNR; CDR2 reads FQNEAQ (reference sequence). The CDR3 coding sequence is TGTGCCAGCAGCGCCGGGAATACGCAGTATTTT. This gives the protein CASSAGNTQYF.